This T cell receptor beta chain was recorded in a study of T cell responses to AZD1222 COVID-19 vaccine. Study outcomes and limitations: Donors were chiefly white British, with a greater number of females, and clonal diversity was perhaps underestimated. The span of vaccine-associated CD4 TCRs extended across spike, with dominance at 160-218 and 743-854. Nearly half of the spike-specific TCRs reportedly recognize variant regions that carry no mutations.

Second doses at about 4 or about 12 weeks were pooled. Profiling relied on immunoSEQ multiplex PCR, and the TCRdb table lists in-frame clones only, not all of them. The sample includes approximately 88,000 clones, 90% of them seen just once. V was trimmed by 1 base and J by 1 base, leaving 13 bases between them. Germline V gives CDR1 LGHNA, CDR2 YNFKEQ. This CDR3 spans 16 amino acids. About this clone itself: Its antigen remains unknown.

Specimen: peripheral blood, collected 28 days after the second AZD1222 dose. This clonotype was obtained from an adult who received the AZD1222 COVID-19 vaccine. This chain joins TRBV4-2 and TRBJ1-1, with TRBD1 as a possible D gene (5 bases). CDR3 coding DNA: TGTGCCAGCAGCCAAGGGAGGGGCAGGGAGAACACTGAAGCTTTCTTT. Its protein product is CASSQGRGRENTEAFF.